This T cell receptor (beta chain) was identified during a study of T cell repertoires in cytomegalovirus infection. Study-wide background: Public signatures in TCR beta pointed to CMV infection and matching HLA type.

Germline V gene lookup returns CDR1 MNHEY and CDR2 SVGEGT. The V and J ends lost 4 bases and 7 bases respectively, with 17 bases between them. This CDR3 is 15 amino acids long. General observations from the study: Clonotypes of TCR beta that were HLA-C-restricted and CMV-specific dominated the ex vivo response. Based on cumulative public TCR beta family frequency, carriers of CMV plus the relevant HLA were identified.

Regarding this clonotype: Its antigen is still unknown.

Each CDR3 protein gets one entry after TCRdb re-called the reads with MiXCR. The sample shows more than 200,000 distinct CDR3 sequences, 9.1% of them seen only once. The origin of this receptor is a human donor in good health (CMV status not recorded). Some clones in this sample may be carry-over from other donors' samples. Source material: PBMCs. The chain has TRBV6-2 or TRBV6-3 and TRBJ2-1; D possibly corresponds to TRBD1 (5 bases). The CDR3 DNA reads TGTGCCAGCAGTTCGACAGTACGACTTAAGAATGAGCAGTTCTTC. Amino acid sequence: CASSSTVRLKNEQFF.